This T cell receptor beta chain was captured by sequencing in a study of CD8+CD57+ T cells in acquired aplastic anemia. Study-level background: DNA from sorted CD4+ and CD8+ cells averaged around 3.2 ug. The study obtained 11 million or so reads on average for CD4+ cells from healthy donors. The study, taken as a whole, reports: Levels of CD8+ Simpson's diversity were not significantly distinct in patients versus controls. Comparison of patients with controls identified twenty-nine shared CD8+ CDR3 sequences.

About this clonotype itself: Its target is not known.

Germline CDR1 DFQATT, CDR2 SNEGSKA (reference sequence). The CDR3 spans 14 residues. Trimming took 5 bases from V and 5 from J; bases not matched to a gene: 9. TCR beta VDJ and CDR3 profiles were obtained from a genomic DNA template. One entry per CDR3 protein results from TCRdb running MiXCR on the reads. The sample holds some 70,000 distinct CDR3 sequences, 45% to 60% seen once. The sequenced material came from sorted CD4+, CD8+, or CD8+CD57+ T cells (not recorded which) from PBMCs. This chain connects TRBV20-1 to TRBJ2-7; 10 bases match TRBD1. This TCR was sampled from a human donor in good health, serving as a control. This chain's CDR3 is CSASPGQGIHEQYV. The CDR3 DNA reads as TGCAGTGCTTCCCCGGGACAGGGGATCCACGAGCAGTACGTC.